The 12 T cell receptor beta chains in this list originate from one sample, sequenced in a study of T cells in Graves' hyperthyroidism and ophthalmopathy. Amplified TCR beta CDR3 regions came from RNA transcripts. An initial round of RT-PCR targeting the TCR CDR3 relied on the HTBI primer set. In TCRdb, the multiplex PCR reads were re-called with MiXCR into one record per CDR3 protein. Of about 550,000 distinct CDR3 sequences in the sample, around 21% were seen once. Sequencing was done on a sample of blood. Receptor source: a man aged 18 to 29 with Graves' hyperthyroidism.

This clonotype was observed at least ten times. The rearrangement uses TRBV2 and TRBJ1-3; D is ambiguous. Trimming pared 1 base from V and 2 bases from J, leaving 3 bases between. The CDR3 has 13 amino acids. In germline, CDR1 is SNHLY, CDR2 FYNNEI. CDR3: CASSEVTGNTIYF. For the CDR3, the DNA is TGTGCCAGCAGTGAAGTGACTGGAAACACCATATATTTT.

In its sample, this clonotype was seen many times. Possible read error: a much larger clone is one base away. The chain links TRBV6-1 to TRBJ1-1; no clear D. The CDR3 runs 11 residues. Trimming pared 6 bases from V and 5 bases from J, leaving 7 bases between. Germline CDR1 is MNHNS and CDR2 is SASEGT. The CDR3 region is CASRGRTEAFF. The CDR3 DNA reads TGTGCCAGCAGGGGGAGGACTGAAGCTTTCTTT.

This clonotype was seen at least ten times. Without the conserved terminal phenylalanine or tryptophan, this CDR3 likely stems from a read error. The rearrangement joins TRBV6-5 to TRBJ1-5; tentative D call: TRBD1 (5 bases). The CDR3 length is 14 residues. V was trimmed by 4 bases and J by 4 bases, leaving 11 bases between them. CDR1 and CDR2 from the germline V gene are MNHEY and SVGAGI. CDR3 bases: TGTGCCAGCAGTTTTGACAGCCCAAATCAGCCCCAGCATTCT. Encoded protein: CASSFDSPNQPQHS.

This clonotype was counted ten times or more. The chain carries TRBV5-6 and TRBJ1-1; 8 nucleotides align to TRBD1. The ends lost 4 bases at V and 1 base at J; junction bases unmatched: 3. The CDR3 sequence is 14 residues long. Germline CDR1 reads SGHDT; CDR2 reads YYEEEE. The DNA for the CDR3 is TGTGCCAGCAGCCCGGGACAGGAGAACACTGAAGCTTTCTTT. Its translation is CASSPGQENTEAFF. The full variable domain, in which reference TRBV5-6 and TRBJ1-1 provide the parts outside the CDR3, is DAGVTQSPTHLIKTRGQQVTLRCSPKSGHDTVSWYQQALGQGPQFIFQYYEEEERQRGNFPDRFSGHQFPNYSSELNVNALLLGDSALYLCASSPGQENTEAFFGQGTRLTVV.

J is TRBJ1-1 and V is TRBV12-3 or TRBV12-4, with 10 bases lining up with TRBD1. V dropped 3 bases and J dropped 3; count of bases not matched to a gene: 4. The CDR3 runs to 15 residues. This chain's CDR3 is CASSFGGQGDTEAFF. The DNA for the CDR3 is TGTGCCAGCAGTTTCGGAGGACAGGGGGACACTGAAGCTTTCTTT.

The CDR3 reads CASSLVTGQASETQYF. The CDR3 DNA follows: TGCGCCAGCAGCTTGGTAACCGGCCAGGCATCGGAGACCCAGTACTTC. The J gene is TRBJ2-5, the V gene TRBV5-1, with D unresolved. V lost 0 bases and J 5 bases, leaving 17 bases between the germline ends. There are 16 residues in the CDR3. Germline-derived CDR1 and CDR2 are SGHRS and YFSETQ.

The gene calls are TRBV11-2 and TRBJ2-5; TRBD1 is a possible D gene (6 bases). The CDR3 is made up of 16 amino acids. From germline, CDR1 is SGHAT and CDR2 FQNNGV. Trimming shortened V by 5 bases and J by 6 bases, and 22 bases separated the two germline ends. CDR3 loop: CASSEQKDSFLKTQYF. The CDR3 coding sequence is TGTGCCAGCAGCGAACAAAAGGACAGCTTCTTGAAGACCCAGTACTTC.

This rearrangement joins TRBV6-2 or TRBV6-3 to TRBJ2-2; no definite D call. V was clipped by 7 bases and J by 7 bases, with 19 bases between them. This CDR3 contains 15 residues. The germline V gene encodes CDR1 MNHEY and CDR2 SVGEGT. CDR3 loop: CASNSLNQTFGELFF. CDR3 nucleotides: TGTGCCAGCAACAGCCTCAATCAAACCTTCGGGGAGCTGTTTTTT.

This clonotype was picked up a small number of times. J is TRBJ1-1 and V is TRBV13; TRBD1 matches 7 bases. V shed 5 bases and J 6 bases; nucleotides not matched to a gene: 6. CDR1 PRHDT and CDR2 FYEKMQ come from the germline V gene (reference sequence). The CDR3 has 13 residues. CDR3 amino acids: CASSAGTEAEAFF. The CDR3 DNA reads TGTGCCAGCAGCGCCGGGACAGAGGCTGAAGCTTTCTTT.

This clonotype was detected many times. A much larger clone sits a single nucleotide away, making a read error possible. The CDR3 region is CASTGTGNTEAFF. The CDR3 DNA follows: TGTGCCAGCACCGGGACAGGGAACACTGAAGCTTTCTTT. The chain carries TRBV28 and TRBJ1-1, with 8 bases lining up with TRBD1. Trimming removed 7 bases from V and 1 base from J; junction bases left unmatched: 2. The CDR3 covers 13 residues. Germline V gene sequence: CDR1 MDHEN, CDR2 SYDVKM. Looking up the rest from reference TRBV28 and TRBJ1-1 gives the full variable domain: DVKVTQSSRYLVKRTGEKVFLECVQDMDHENMFWYRQDPGLGLRLIYFSYDVKMKEKGDIPEGYSVSREKKERFSLILESASTNQTSMYLCASTGTGNTEAFFGQGTRLTVV.

The J gene is TRBJ2-3, the V gene TRBV19, with TRBD2 identical over 7 bases. The CDR3 is made up of 16 amino acids. V lost 4 bases, J lost 1 base, and 8 bases stayed unmatched. Germline loops: CDR1 LNHDA, CDR2 SQIVND (reference sequence). The CDR3 is CASSRIAGARTDTQYF. The CDR3 DNA sequence: TGTGCCAGTAGTAGGATAGCGGGCGCTCGCACAGATACGCAGTATTTT. Filled out from reference TRBV19 and TRBJ2-3, the complete variable domain reads DGGITQSPKYLFRKEGQNVTLSCEQNLNHDAMYWYRQDPGQGLRLIYYSQIVNDFQKGDIAEGYSVSREKKESFPLTVTSAQKNPTAFYLCASSRIAGARTDTQYFGPGTRLTVL.

This rearrangement joins TRBV7-2 to TRBJ2-7; tentatively, D is TRBD1 (6 bases). The CDR3 spans 15 residues. Germline assignment: CDR1 SGHTA and CDR2 FQGNSA. The V end lost 4 bases, the J end lost 2 bases, and 15 bases lay between the germline ends. CDR3 DNA: TGTGCCAGCAGCTATCTGGACAGTGCTACCTACGAGCAGTACTTC. It specifies CASSYLDSATYEQYF.